This entry is about one TCR beta chain. Method: immunoSEQ multiplex PCR; TCRdb's copy keeps in-frame clones and lacks some. This table has hundreds of thousands of clones, around 96% appearing once. The sample comes from a study of shared clonotypes between healthy human individuals. Germline V gene lookup returns CDR1 MNHNY and CDR2 SVGAGI (reference sequence). The CDR3 runs 12 residues. V lost 7 bases and J lost 6, with 12 bases in between. The naive CD8 fraction comprised CD45RO-negative cells positively selected for CCR7 and excluded terminally differentiated effector memory CD45RA+ cells. The receptor was derived from a woman aged 25-40 years in good health. Sequencing input: naive CD8+ T cells sorted from blood. J is TRBJ1-2 and V is TRBV6-6; D remains unclear. The DNA for the CDR3 is TGTGCCAGCACTGACGTCGCACATGGCTACACCTTC. Translating gives CASTDVAHGYTF.